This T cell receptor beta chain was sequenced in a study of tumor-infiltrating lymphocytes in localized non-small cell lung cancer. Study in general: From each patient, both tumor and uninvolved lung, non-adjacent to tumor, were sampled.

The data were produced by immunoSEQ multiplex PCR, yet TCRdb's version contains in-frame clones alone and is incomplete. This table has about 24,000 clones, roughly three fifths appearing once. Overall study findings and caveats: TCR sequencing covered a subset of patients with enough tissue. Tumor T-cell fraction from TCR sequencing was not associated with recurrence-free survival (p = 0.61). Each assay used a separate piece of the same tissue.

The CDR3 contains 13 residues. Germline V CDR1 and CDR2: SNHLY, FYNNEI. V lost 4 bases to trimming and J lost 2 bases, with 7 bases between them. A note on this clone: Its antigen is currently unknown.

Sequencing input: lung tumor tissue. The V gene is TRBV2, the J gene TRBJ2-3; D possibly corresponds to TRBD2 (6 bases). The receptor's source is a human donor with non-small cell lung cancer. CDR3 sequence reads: CASSGGLTDTQYF. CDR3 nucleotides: TGTGCCAGCAGTGGGGGACTCACAGATACGCAGTATTTT.